This T cell receptor (beta chain) was profiled in a study of CD8 T cells in ankylosing spondylitis. Notes on the study in general: For ankylosing spondylitis blood, a TCR beta motif of about eight highly homologous variants appeared characteristic.

Germline lookup yields CDR1 KGHSH and CDR2 LQKENI. After removal of 4 bases from V and 5 bases from J, the junction contained 10 bases not matched to a gene. The CDR3 totals 17 residues. MiXCR, run by TCRdb on the 5' RACE reads, gives a single entry per CDR3 protein. The top ten hold approximately 0.51% of the sample, which has around 770,000 distinct CDR3 sequences, roughly 12% seen once. Only a few counts were recorded for this clonotype. Antigen unknown. This receptor was taken from a male donor with ankylosing spondylitis. Sequencing used blood, either unsorted or a sorted T cell fraction (not recorded which). The chain couples TRBV18 to TRBJ2-1, with 11 nucleotides matching TRBD1. The CDR3 sequence: CASSHTLGTGGNNEQFF. As DNA, the CDR3 is TGTGCCAGCTCACACACTTTGGGGACAGGGGGAAACAATGAGCAGTTCTTC. The full variable domain, its missing parts supplied by reference TRBV18 and TRBJ2-1, is NAGVMQNPRHLVRRRGQEARLRCSPMKGHSHVYWYRQLPEEGLKFMVYLQKENIIDESGMPKERFSAEFPKEGPSILRIQQVVRGDSAAYFCASSHTLGTGGNNEQFFGPGTRLTVL.